These 10 T cell receptor beta chains were all obtained from the same sample, sequenced in a study of blood T cells in healthy people across ages. Next came a second PCR, run for 7 to 11 cycles, which used a sample-barcoded 5' primer along with a J-beta primer mix. TCRdb reanalysed the 5' RACE reads using MiXCR and keeps one entry per CDR3 protein. The sample yields approximately 850,000 distinct CDR3 sequences, roughly 50% seen once. The sequencing sample was made of blood. Receptors were obtained from a man aged 30 to 39 in good health.

This chain links TRBV5-4 with TRBJ2-1, with TRBD2 identical over 9 bases. The trim removed 2 bases at V and 5 bases at J, leaving 5 bases unmatched. This CDR3 has 15 residues. The V gene's germline CDR1 is SGHNT and CDR2 YYREEE (reference sequence). CDR3 amino acids: CASSLKREVNNEQFF. In DNA, the CDR3 is TGTGCCAGCAGCTTAAAGCGGGAGGTGAACAATGAGCAGTTCTTC. Using reference TRBV5-4 and TRBJ2-1 for the parts outside the CDR3, the full variable domain is ETGVTQSPTHLIKTRGQQVTLRCSSQSGHNTVSWYQQALGQGPQFIFQYYREEENGRGNFPPRFSGLQFPNYSSELNVNALELDDSALYLCASSLKREVNNEQFFGPGTRLTVL.

This clonotype has a count of ten or more. This chain links TRBV20-1 with TRBJ2-5, with no clear D. Germline CDR1 DFQATT, CDR2 SNEGSKA (reference sequence). The CDR3 covers 14 residues. Deletions cut 4 bases from V and 11 bases from J, with 23 bases between. This CDR3 reads CSATQNPDVRQQYF. As DNA, the CDR3 is TGCAGTGCTACGCAGAACCCCGACGTCCGCCAGCAGTACTTC.

The chain carries TRBV20-1 and TRBJ2-7, with TRBD2 matching over 10 bases. The DNA end favors TRBJ2-5, so the J call may be wrong. The V gene's germline CDR1 is DFQATT and CDR2 SNEGSKA (reference sequence). This CDR3 comprises 14 residues. The CDR3 loop reads CSARLAGDRETQYF. The CDR3 bases are TGCAGTGCTAGACTAGCGGGAGATCGAGAGACCCAGTACTTC.

The chain joins TRBV4-3 to TRBJ2-4, with 13 bases matching TRBD2. Germline V CDR1 and CDR2: LGHNA, YSLEER. After removal of 4 bases from V and 13 bases from J, the junction contained 10 bases not matched to a gene. The CDR3 has 15 amino acids. The CDR3 DNA reads TGCGCCAGCAGCCGAGGACTAGCGGGAGCATCCGTGCAGTACTTC. The encoded protein is CASSRGLAGASVQYF.

The gene calls are TRBV6-2 or TRBV6-3 and TRBJ1-2, with D possibly matching TRBD1 (6 bases). The germline V gene encodes CDR1 MNHEY and CDR2 SVGEGT. Trimming took 7 bases from V and 7 from J, leaving 16 bases between them. CDR3 length: 13 residues. CDR3 amino acids: CASNPGVGRGYTF. The CDR3 DNA follows: TGTGCCAGCAATCCAGGGGTAGGACGTGGCTACACCTTC.

The CDR3 here is CASSTPPGAEKNEQYF. The CDR3 nucleotides read TGCGCCAGCAGCACACCCCCAGGGGCAGAAAAAAACGAGCAGTACTTC. This chain connects TRBV4-1 to TRBJ2-5; possible D gene TRBD1, 6 bases. The end of the DNA is better explained by TRBJ2-7, so the J call may be wrong. The CDR3 has 16 residues. CDR1 and CDR2 (germline): MGHRA, YSYEKL.

The V call is TRBV28, the J call TRBJ2-7, with 7 bases lining up with TRBD1. This CDR3 comprises 13 residues. V lost 5 bases to trimming and J lost 5 bases; unmatched junction nucleotides: 6. Germline lookup yields CDR1 MDHEN and CDR2 SYDVKM. CDR3: CASSERQGDEQYF. The CDR3 DNA reads as TGTGCCAGCAGTGAGAGGCAGGGGGACGAGCAGTACTTC.

The gene calls are TRBV6-2 or TRBV6-3 and TRBJ2-7; 7 bases line up with TRBD2. Germline V lookup: CDR1 MNHEY, CDR2 SVGEGT. The ends lost 2 bases at V and 7 bases at J; junction bases unmatched: 11. This CDR3 comprises 15 residues. The CDR3, as DNA: TGTGCCAGCAGTTACGCCGGGACTACCCTCAGGGAGCAGTACTTC. Its translation is CASSYAGTTLREQYF.

This chain links TRBV6-5 with TRBJ2-7; D tentatively reads TRBD1 or TRBD2 (7 bases each). The V gene's germline CDR1 is MNHEY and CDR2 SVGAGI. This CDR3 is 15 amino acids long. Trimming removed 7 bases from V and 3 bases from J, with 19 bases in between. The CDR3 loop is CASTSGRGLNYEQYF. Here the CDR3 DNA reads TGTGCCAGCACCTCGGGGAGGGGGCTTAACTACGAGCAGTACTTC.

This clonotype has just a few counts. The chain uses TRBV7-2 and TRBJ2-1, with D uncertain. CDR3 length: 13 amino acids. Germline V CDR1 and CDR2: SGHTA, FQGNSA. V was shortened by 1 base and J by 6 bases, with 7 bases between the two germline ends. The CDR3 protein is CASSLDLLNEQFF. DNA of the CDR3: TGTGCCAGCAGCTTAGACCTTCTCAATGAGCAGTTCTTC.